This T cell receptor beta chain is from a study of T cell responses to AZD1222 COVID-19 vaccine. Regarding the study as a whole: Donors in the cohort were predominantly white British and more often female, and clonal diversity was possibly underestimated. Spike-specific TCR repertoires showed rising breadth and depth after two AZD1222 doses. Repertoires in all cases were sampled only once the peak T cell response had passed. Targets within unmutated variant regions were reportedly found for nearly half of spike-specific TCRs.

The CDR3 contains 13 residues. Trimming removed 5 bases at V and 7 bases at J, with 14 bases between. The germline V gene has CDR1 LNHDA and CDR2 SQIVND (reference sequence). Comments on this clone: The antigen is undetermined.

This table comes from immunoSEQ multiplex PCR, and its TCRdb copy is limited to in-frame clones, with some not included. The table includes around 120,000 clones, approximately 90% detected once. The material sequenced was peripheral blood, taken on day 0 of MenACWY control vaccination. This sequence joins TRBV19 and TRBJ1-2; the D gene is possibly TRBD1 (5 bases). This TCR was recovered from an adult in good health. CDR3 in amino acids: CASSPEGSGGYTF. The CDR3 DNA reads as TGTGCCAGTAGTCCCGAGGGGTCGGGTGGCTACACCTTC.